This entry concerns a single TCR beta chain. In the original workflow: Amplification from reference gene primers served as the basis for estimated nucleated cell counts. TCRdb's copy holds only in-frame clones and misses some; the assay was immunoSEQ multiplex PCR. The DNA gave D and trimming, while V, J and clone size come from that table. The sample shows about 120,000 clones, around 90% of them seen only once. The germline V gene has CDR1 SGHAT and CDR2 FQNNGV. V dropped 5 bases and J dropped 0 bases, with 15 bases sitting between them. The CDR3 sequence is 16 residues long. The data stem from a study of blood T cell repertoires in COVID-19. Across the study: The United States, Italy and Spain supplied acute and convalescent COVID-19 samples. PBMCs, B-cell-depleted T cells, or T cells provided the cDNA or gDNA that made up the material.

This chain uses TRBV11-2 with TRBJ2-3, with a possible D match to TRBD1 (6 bases). The sequencing sample was made of peripheral blood. This receptor was taken from a human donor in a cohort sampled during active COVID-19. For the CDR3, the DNA is TGTGCCAGCAGCCCCGGACAGACTTCTAGCACAGATACGCAGTATTTT. It encodes CASSPGQTSSTDTQYF. The complete variable domain, with remaining parts taken from reference TRBV11-2 and TRBJ2-3, reads EAGVAQSPRYKIIEKRQSVAFWCNPISGHATLYWYQQILGQGPKLLIQFQNNGVVDDSQLPKDRFSAERLKGVDSTLKIQPAKLEDSAVYLCASSPGQTSSTDTQYFGPGTRLTVL.